These T cell receptor beta chains were read from a single sample in a study of cytomegalovirus exposure and HLA in healthy donors. Assay: immunoSEQ multiplex PCR; the TCRdb copy retains only in-frame clones and omits some. The sample has tens of thousands of clones, around 62% seen once. The sequenced sample consisted of PBMCs. The source is a woman aged 25 to 39 in good health and CMV-seropositive. Each CDR3 is given with its conserved first and last residue. The D gene is left open where the match is weak. Size values are once, few and many counts, or a class for expanded clones, and some rows have none.

size: -
D: -
J: TRBJ1-2
V: TRBV5-5
CDR3: CASSLDRVNYGYTF
DNA: TGTGCCAGCAGCTTGGACAGGGTTAACTATGGCTACACCTTC

size: once
D: TRBD1
J: TRBJ1-2
V: TRBV2
CDR3: CASNFRDRDGYTF
DNA: TGTGCCAGCAATTTCCGGGACAGGGACGGCTACACCTTC

size: few
D: -
J: TRBJ1-2
V: TRBV28
CDR3: CASTPSILGELVYGYTF
DNA: TGTGCCAGCACCCCGAGTATCCTCGGGGAGTTGGTCTATGGCTACACCTTC

size: few
D: -
J: TRBJ1-2
V: TRBV7-5
CDR3: CARSHLEDSPYGYTF
DNA: TGTGCCAGAAGCCACCTCGAGGACAGTCCCTATGGCTACACCTTC

size: few
D: -
J: TRBJ1-1
V: TRBV7-3
CDR3: CASSLRRGTEAFF
DNA: TGTGCCAGCAGCTTAAGGAGGGGAACCGAAGCTTTCTTT

size: -
D: TRBD1
J: TRBJ2-5
V: TRBV7-2
CDR3: CASSLDSGGQETQYF
DNA: TGTGCCAGCAGCCTAGACTCAGGGGGCCAAGAGACCCAGTACTTC

size: -
D: -
J: TRBJ2-1
V: TRBV9
CDR3: CASSVRKLAGGNEQFF
DNA: TGTGCCAGCAGCGTGCGTAAACTAGCCGGTGGGAATGAGCAGTTCTTC

size: -
D: -
J: TRBJ1-1
V: TRBV5-5
CDR3: CASTPLAGDMNTEAFF
DNA: TGTGCCAGCACCCCCCTGGCAGGTGATATGAACACTGAAGCTTTCTTT

size: -
D: TRBD2
J: TRBJ2-7
V: TRBV9
CDR3: CASSLRAGGPYEQYF
DNA: TGTGCCAGCAGCCTCCGGGCGGGGGGGCCGTACGAGCAGTACTTC

size: few
D: TRBD1
J: TRBJ2-5
V: TRBV11-1
CDR3: CASSLGHGQGAVETQYF
DNA: TGTGCCAGCAGCTTAGGCCATGGACAGGGGGCGGTAGAGACCCAGTACTTC

size: -
D: TRBD1
J: TRBJ1-2
V: TRBV28
CDR3: CASRRTGTNYGYTF
DNA: TGTGCCAGCAGACGGACAGGGACTAACTATGGCTACACCTTC

size: -
D: -
J: TRBJ1-2
V: TRBV28
CDR3: CASSSETVYGYTF
DNA: TGTGCCAGCAGTTCCGAGACAGTCTATGGCTACACCTTC

size: -
D: -
J: TRBJ1-2
V: TRBV5-4
CDR3: CASSSQGSYGYTF
DNA: TGTGCCAGCAGCTCGCAGGGCAGCTATGGCTACACCTTC

size: few
D: TRBD1
J: TRBJ1-4
V: TRBV5-1
CDR3: CASSPRTGGAEKLFF
DNA: TGCGCCAGCAGCCCCCGGACAGGGGGAGCTGAAAAACTGTTTTTT

size: -
D: TRBD1
J: TRBJ1-5
V: TRBV30
CDR3: CAWGTGGNQPQHF
DNA: TGTGCCTGGGGGACAGGGGGCAATCAGCCCCAGCATTTT

size: -
D: TRBD2
J: TRBJ2-1
V: TRBV5-1
CDR3: CASSSGGGRVNEQFF
DNA: TGCGCCAGCAGCAGCGGGGGGGGCCGGGTCAATGAGCAGTTCTTC

size: few
D: -
J: TRBJ2-7
V: TRBV5-1
CDR3: CASSLEYRAGVIEQYF
DNA: TGCGCCAGCAGCTTGGAGTACAGGGCGGGGGTGATCGAGCAGTACTTC